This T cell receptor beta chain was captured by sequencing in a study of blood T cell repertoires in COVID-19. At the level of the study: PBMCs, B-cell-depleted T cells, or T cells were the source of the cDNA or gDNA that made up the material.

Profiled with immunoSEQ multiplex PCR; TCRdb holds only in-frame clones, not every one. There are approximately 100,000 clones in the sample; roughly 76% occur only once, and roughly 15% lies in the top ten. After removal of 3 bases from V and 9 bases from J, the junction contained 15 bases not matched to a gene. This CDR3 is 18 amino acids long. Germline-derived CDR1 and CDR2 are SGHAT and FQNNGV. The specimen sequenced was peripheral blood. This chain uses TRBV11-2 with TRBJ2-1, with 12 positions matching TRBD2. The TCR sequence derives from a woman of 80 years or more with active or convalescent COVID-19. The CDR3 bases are TGTGCCAGCAGCTTGGGACAGCTAGCGGGAGGGCCGGGAAGTGAGCAGTTCTTC. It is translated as CASSLGQLAGGPGSEQFF. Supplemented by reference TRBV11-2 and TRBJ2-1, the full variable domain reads EAGVAQSPRYKIIEKRQSVAFWCNPISGHATLYWYQQILGQGPKLLIQFQNNGVVDDSQLPKDRFSAERLKGVDSTLKIQPAKLEDSAVYLCASSLGQLAGGPGSEQFFGPGTRLTVL.